A selection of T cell receptor beta chains follows, all from one sample in a study of immune evolution from preneoplasia to lung adenocarcinoma. Profiling relied on immunoSEQ multiplex PCR, and the TCRdb table lists in-frame clones only, not all of them. The sample shows around 2,000 clones, around 77% of them seen only once. The specimen sequenced was FFPE adjacent normal lung tissue. The receptors shown here come from a person aged 60 to 80 with lung adenocarcinoma. CDR3s include the opening cysteine and the closing phenylalanine or tryptophan. A D gene is named only where the DNA matches it firmly. Some rows have no size entry. The others give once, few or many, or a class for an expanded clone.

J,size,D,V,DNA,CDR3
TRBJ2-3,.,TRBD2,TRBV4-3,TGCGCCAGCACAAGATCTAGCGGGGGGGCCTTAGGAGATACGCAGTATTTT,CASTRSSGGALGDTQYF
TRBJ1-5,.,.,TRBV6-6,TGTGCCAGCAGTACACAACCTGGCCGGACTAATCAGCCCCAGCATTTT,CASSTQPGRTNQPQHF
TRBJ1-1,.,TRBD1,TRBV10-2,TGCGCCAGCAGTGTGACAGGGTCTAACTCGAAAGCTTTCTTT,CASSVTGSNSKAFF
TRBJ2-5,.,.,TRBV29-1,TGCAGCGCCTTCCAAGAGACCCAGTACTTC,CSAFQETQYF
TRBJ2-1,.,.,TRBV10-1,TGCGCCAGCAGTGAGAACCCCGACAATGAGCAGTTCTTC,CASSENPDNEQFF
TRBJ2-1,once,.,TRBV4-3,TGCGCCAGCAGCCAGGGAATCGGGGTCTACAATGAGCAGTTCTTC,CASSQGIGVYNEQFF
TRBJ1-1,.,.,TRBV7-2,TGTGCCAGCAGCTTAGTGGGGGGGAACACTGAAGCTTTCTTT,CASSLVGGNTEAFF
TRBJ2-1,.,TRBD2,TRBV9,TGTGCCAGCAGCCGTAGATCCGGGGGGGCCAATGAGCAGTTCTTC,CASSRRSGGANEQFF
TRBJ2-7,.,TRBD1,TRBV10-3,TGTGCCATCAGCGGGACAGGCCCCTACGAGCAGTACTTC,CAISGTGPYEQYF
TRBJ1-2,.,.,TRBV9,TGTGCCAGCAGCGTAGTTATAGGGACGGACTATGGCTACACCTTC,CASSVVIGTDYGYTF
TRBJ2-7,.,.,TRBV4-3,TGCGCCAGCAGCCAAGAACAGGCAGGGACCTACGAGCAGTACTTC,CASSQEQAGTYEQYF
TRBJ1-5,once,.,TRBV30,TGTGCCTGGAGCGCCGCCCTGCCTGGTCAGCCCCAGCATTTT,CAWSAALPGQPQHF